Presented here are 23 T cell receptor beta chains from one specimen sequenced in a study of cytomegalovirus exposure and HLA in healthy donors (TCRdb year 2017). Libraries were constructed by the immunoSEQ multiplex PCR assay. The multiplex PCR relied on a mix of 60 forward primers for TCR Vbeta segments and 13 reverse primers for TCR Jbeta segments. This immuneACCESS table, as held by TCRdb, lists in-frame sequences with V and J called but not all clones. Of the missing ones, under half trace to an unresolved V gene in checked studies; the others have no known cause. The sample records around 120,000 clones, 60% to 85% of which are singletons. The ten largest clonotypes hold approximately 2.5% of the sample. The sequencing input was PBMCs. The receptors here all came from a woman between 40 and 55 years old in good health and CMV-seropositive.

The CDR3: CASSRLAGETQYF. CDR3 nucleotide sequence: TGTGCCAGCAGTAGACTAGCCGGAGAGACCCAGTACTTC. The chain joins TRBV2 to TRBJ2-5; TRBD2 matches 7 bases. Germline CDR1 is SNHLY and CDR2 is FYNNEI. J lost 4 bases, V lost 5 bases, and 4 bases had no gene match. This CDR3 comprises 13 residues.

The chain links TRBV28 to TRBJ2-5; D perhaps matches TRBD2 (6 bases). The CDR3 is 14 residues long. Germline loops: CDR1 MDHEN, CDR2 SYDVKM. The V end was cut by 7 bases, the J end by 2 bases, with 14 bases between. The CDR3 here is CASTPGGLQETQYF. CDR3 nucleotide sequence: TGTGCCAGCACCCCCGGGGGATTACAAGAGACCCAGTACTTC.

The J gene is TRBJ2-7, the V gene TRBV15; D gene uncertain. Trimming shortened V by 3 bases and J by 4 bases, and 13 bases separated the two germline ends. The CDR3 contains 14 residues. From germline, CDR1 is LNHNV and CDR2 YYDKDF (reference sequence). The CDR3 bases are TGTGCCACCAGCAGTCCCGCAGGTCCTTACGAGCAGTACTTC. Residues: CATSSPAGPYEQYF.

The chain has TRBV4-1 and TRBJ2-1, with D maybe TRBD2 (6 bases). Deletions cut 3 bases from V and 7 bases from J, with 19 bases between. CDR3 length equals 16 residues. From germline, CDR1 is MGHRA and CDR2 YSYEKL. In nucleotides, the CDR3 is TGCGCCAGCAGCCAGCGACTAGTATTATTAAGGAATGAGCAGTTCTTC. As protein: CASSQRLVLLRNEQFF.

The V gene is TRBV14, the J gene TRBJ2-5; D perhaps matches TRBD1 (5 bases). The DNA matches TRBJ2-7 better at its end, which makes the J call doubtful. CDR3 length: 17 amino acids. Germline assignment: CDR1 SGHDN and CDR2 FVKESK. The DNA of the CDR3 is TGTGCCAGCAGCCAAGATCGGACACCCGGAAGCCCCTACGAGCAGTACTTC. Translated: CASSQDRTPGSPYEQYF.

This chain connects TRBV5-8 to TRBJ1-1; D is unresolved. The CDR3 runs to 12 residues. Trimming stripped 2 bases from V and 5 bases from J, with 7 bases between. CDR1 and CDR2 (germline): SGHTS, YDEGEE. DNA for the CDR3: TGTGCCAGCAGCTTCGTCCCTACTGAAGCTTTCTTT. Amino acids: CASSFVPTEAFF.

V gene TRBV15 combines with J gene TRBJ2-5; D ambiguous. Germline V gene lookup returns CDR1 LNHNV and CDR2 YYDKDF (reference sequence). V lost 1 base, J lost 2 bases, and 11 bases lay in between. CDR3 length: 15 residues. In DNA, the CDR3 is TGTGCCACCAGCAGAGGTGGTACAGTACAAGAGACCCAGTACTTC. Its protein is CATSRGGTVQETQYF. The full variable domain, in which reference TRBV15 and TRBJ2-5 provide the parts outside the CDR3, is DAMVIQNPRYQVTQFGKPVTLSCSQTLNHNVMYWYQQKSSQAPKLLFHYYDKDFNNEADTPDNFQSRRPNTSFCFLDIRSPGLGDTAMYLCATSRGGTVQETQYFGPGTRLLVL.

In this sample, this clone turned up a few times. The chain recombines TRBV13 with TRBJ1-2; 8 positions agree with TRBD1. The CDR3 runs to 14 residues. V was pared by 3 bases and J by 4 bases, with 4 bases of the junction left unmatched. The germline V gene has CDR1 PRHDT and CDR2 FYEKMQ (reference sequence). The CDR3 coding sequence is TGTGCCAGCAGCTTCCGACAGGGGACCTATGGCTACACCTTC. This codes for CASSFRQGTYGYTF. Variable domain in full (rest from reference TRBV13 and TRBJ1-2): AAGVIQSPRHLIKEKRETATLKCYPIPRHDTVYWYQQGPGQDPQFLISFYEKMQSDKGSIPDRFSAQQFSDYHSELNMSSLELGDSALYFCASSFRQGTYGYTFGSGTRLTVV.

The chain combines TRBV7-3 with TRBJ1-1; 8 bases are a match to TRBD1. V was pared by 6 bases and J by 8 bases, with 14 bases of the junction left unmatched. The CDR3 extends over 15 amino acids. Germline V gene data show CDR1 as SGHTA and CDR2 as FQGTGA. For the CDR3, the DNA is TGTGCCAGCAGTTCCCCGCCGACAGGGGCAGTCGAAGCTTTCTTT. This gives the protein CASSSPPTGAVEAFF.

V gene TRBV12-2 combines with J gene TRBJ2-7; the table's D call TRBD1 went unverified against the DNA. TRBV12-2 is a listed pseudogene. The CDR3 loop spans 17 amino acids. In DNA, the CDR3 is TGTGCAAGTCGCTTGGTCAGGGGACCCCCCCCGAACTACGAGCAGTACTTC. It codes for CASRLVRGPPPNYEQYF.

The chain carries TRBV7-9 and TRBJ1-4; 7 bases agree with TRBD1. Germline loops: CDR1 SEHNR, CDR2 FQNEAQ (reference sequence). The junction had 4 bases not matched to a gene; V was cut back by 3 bases and J by 3 bases. The CDR3 extends over 15 amino acids. This chain's CDR3 is CASSLTGRANEKLFF. As DNA, the CDR3 is TGTGCCAGCAGCTTGACAGGGCGGGCTAATGAAAAACTGTTTTTT. The variable domain in full, completed from reference TRBV7-9 and TRBJ1-4, reads DTGVSQNPRHKITKRGQNVTFRCDPISEHNRLYWYRQTLGQGPEFLTYFQNEAQLEKSRLLSDRFSAERPKGSFSTLEIQRTEQGDSAMYLCASSLTGRANEKLFFGSGTQLSVL.

The rearrangement uses TRBV15 and TRBJ2-3, with TRBD2 matching over 12 bases. The CDR3 is made up of 16 amino acids. Unmatched junction bases numbered 1, after V lost 0 bases and J lost 3 bases. Germline V lookup: CDR1 LNHNV, CDR2 YYDKDF (reference sequence). CDR3 protein: CATSRDLAGGTDTQYF. The CDR3 nucleotides are TGTGCCACCAGCAGAGATCTAGCGGGAGGGACAGATACGCAGTATTTT. Drawing the rest from reference TRBV15 and TRBJ2-3, the complete variable domain is DAMVIQNPRYQVTQFGKPVTLSCSQTLNHNVMYWYQQKSSQAPKLLFHYYDKDFNNEADTPDNFQSRRPNTSFCFLDIRSPGLGDTAMYLCATSRDLAGGTDTQYFGPGTRLTVL.

This clone came up once. The chain joins TRBV10-2 to TRBJ1-3, with D possibly being TRBD1 (6 bases). The CDR3 runs 15 residues. The V and J ends lost 0 bases and 5 bases respectively, with 11 bases between them. Germline CDR1 and CDR2: WSHSY and SAAADI. As DNA, the CDR3 is TGCGCCAGCAGTGAGTCTGCAGGGGCCAGAAACACCATATATTTT. Encoded protein: CASSESAGARNTIYF.

The table lists this clone with a count of one. The gene calls are TRBV4-3 and TRBJ2-7, with 9 bases fitting TRBD1. This CDR3 is 14 amino acids long. Germline CDR1 LGHNA, CDR2 YSLEER. Trimming at V came to 3 bases and at J to 7 bases, leaving 7 bases not matched to a gene. CDR3 nucleotide sequence: TGCGCCAGCAGCCACATCGGGACAGGGAATGAGCAGTACTTC. It is translated as CASSHIGTGNEQYF.

The V and J genes are TRBV27 and TRBJ2-5; the D is unclear. V dropped 1 base and J dropped 5 bases, with 11 bases sitting between them. CDR3 size: 14 residues. The germline gives CDR1 MNHEY, CDR2 SMNVEV (reference sequence). DNA for the CDR3: TGTGCCAGCAGTTTATTCCCAAAACGGGAGACCCAGTACTTC. It codes for CASSLFPKRETQYF.

This chain uses TRBV18 with TRBJ2-4; 10 nucleotides align to TRBD1. The CDR3 extends over 16 amino acids. The germline V gene encodes CDR1 KGHSH and CDR2 LQKENI. V gave up 6 bases and J gave up 6 bases; unmatched junction bases: 11. Here the CDR3 reads CASSSLPGTGVNIQYF. CDR3 in DNA: TGTGCCAGCTCCTCACTTCCCGGGACAGGGGTAAACATTCAGTACTTC.

This rearrangement joins TRBV5-1 to TRBJ2-7; 7 bases fit TRBD1. This CDR3 is 15 amino acids long. The ends lost 0 bases at V and 5 bases at J; junction bases unmatched: 8. Germline-derived CDR1 and CDR2 are SGHRS and YFSETQ. The CDR3 is CASSLVPGGFNEQYF. The CDR3 DNA is TGCGCCAGCAGCTTGGTACCAGGGGGTTTTAACGAGCAGTACTTC.

The rearrangement links TRBV4-1 to TRBJ1-3; the match to TRBD1 covers 8 bases. Germline CDR1 MGHRA, CDR2 YSYEKL. This CDR3 is 17 amino acids long. The ends lost 1 base at V and 1 base at J; junction bases unmatched: 6. CDR3 in DNA: TGCGCCAGCAGCCAAGCCCCGGGACAGGCGTCTGGAAACACCATATATTTT. Translation gives CASSQAPGQASGNTIYF.

This sequence joins TRBV5-1 and TRBJ2-3; 7 nucleotides align to TRBD2. V trimming: 0 bases; J trimming: 9 bases; junction bases outside the gene matches: 4. The CDR3 is made up of 13 amino acids. Germline values: CDR1 SGHRS, CDR2 YFSETQ. The CDR3 region is CASSLAGRGTQYF. The CDR3 DNA reads as TGCGCCAGCAGCTTGGCGGGGAGGGGCACGCAGTATTTT.

This clone has a handful of counts. The V and J genes are TRBV5-1 and TRBJ1-1, with TRBD1 as a possible D gene (5 bases). CDR1 is SGHRS, CDR2 YFSETQ, per germline. CDR3 length: 14 residues. V was pared by 5 bases and J by 4 bases, with 15 bases between. In DNA, the CDR3 is TGCGCCAGCAGTCCACAGGCGCCGAGCACTGAAGCTTTCTTT. This gives the protein CASSPQAPSTEAFF.

V is TRBV6-5 and J is TRBJ2-7; 7 positions agree with TRBD1. Per germline, CDR1 MNHEY and CDR2 SVGAGI. This CDR3 has 15 residues. With V trimmed by 5 bases and J by 0 bases, 7 bases remained unmatched. In DNA form, the CDR3 reads TGTGCCAGCAGTAAAATCCCAGGGGGCTCCTACGAGCAGTACTTC. It translates to CASSKIPGGSYEQYF.

In this sample, this clone turned up a few times. The chain recombines TRBV19 with TRBJ2-3, with 11 bases identical to TRBD2. The CDR3 sequence is 16 residues long. J was trimmed by 2 bases and V by 1 base; bases with no gene match: 2. Germline CDR1 is LNHDA and CDR2 is SQIVND (reference sequence). The CDR3 bases are TGTGCCAGTAGTATAGGGACTAGCGGGTTCACAGATACGCAGTATTTT. Translating it yields CASSIGTSGFTDTQYF.

The chain joins TRBV28 to TRBJ1-2, with D uncertain. The germline V and J ends were trimmed by 6 bases and 4 bases, with 6 bases remaining between them. CDR3 length: 11 amino acids. CDR1 and CDR2 (germline): MDHEN, SYDVKM. In DNA, the CDR3 is TGTGCCAGCAGGAGTGCCTATGGCTACACCTTC. It encodes CASRSAYGYTF.